This TCR beta chain is from a study of Graves' ophthalmopathy and Graves' hyperthyroidism. V dropped 5 bases and J dropped 0; count of bases not matched to a gene: 3. The CDR3 loop spans 13 amino acids. Germline assignment: CDR1 DFQATT and CDR2 SNEGSKA (reference sequence). RNA transcripts provided the template for amplifying TCR beta CDR3 regions. HTBI-primed RT-PCR formed the first round, and a multiplex PCR formed the second. Via MiXCR, TCRdb re-called the multiplex PCR reads, giving one row per CDR3 protein. Among 500,000 to 700,000 distinct CDR3 sequences listed, under 45% were seen once. This clonotype was seen at least ten times.

This receptor was identified in an adult man with Graves' hyperthyroidism. The J gene is TRBJ1-1, the V gene TRBV20-1, with 7 bases matching TRBD1. The sequenced sample consisted of peripheral blood or thyroid tissue (not recorded which). As DNA, the CDR3 is TGCAGTGCTTACAGGGGTATGAACACTGAAGCTTTCTTT. Protein product: CSAYRGMNTEAFF.